The rows below give T cell receptor beta chains drawn from one sample of a study of technical replicates of blood from a few donors. Repertoires were generated with immunoSEQ multiplex PCR, while TCRdb's copy carries only in-frame clones and drops some. Altogether tens of thousands of clones are present, about 95% being singletons, with the ten largest covering about 0.2%. Sequencing was performed on T cells isolated from PBMCs. These receptors originate from a human donor in good health. The CDR3 runs from the conserved cysteine through the conserved F or W. D genes are given only for firm matches. Expanded clones are given a class, and other clones once, few, many or no size at all.

D: .; J: TRBJ1-1; size: .; V: TRBV7-9; DNA: TGTGCCAGCAGCTTAGGGGGCGCCACTGAAGCTTTCTTT; CDR3: CASSLGGATEAFF
D: .; J: TRBJ2-7; size: .; V: TRBV5-1; DNA: TGCGCCAGCAGCCTAAATCAGGGGATCGAGCAGTACTTC; CDR3: CASSLNQGIEQYF
D: TRBD2; J: TRBJ2-3; size: .; V: TRBV5-4; DNA: TGTGCCAGCAGCTTAAGCGGGGACGCAGATACGCAGTATTTT; CDR3: CASSLSGDADTQYF
D: .; J: TRBJ2-1; size: once; V: TRBV20-1; DNA: TGCAGTGCTAGGCTAGTCAGCGTGCAGTTCTTC; CDR3: CSARLVSVQFF
D: .; J: TRBJ1-2; size: once; V: TRBV7-3; DNA: TGTGCCAGCAGCTTAACGGGACAAATACTAAACTATGGCTACACCTTC; CDR3: CASSLTGQILNYGYTF
D: TRBD1; J: TRBJ1-3; size: .; V: TRBV10-3; DNA: TGTGCCATCAAACCGGGACAGGGGATCTCTGGAAACACCATATATTTT; CDR3: CAIKPGQGISGNTIYF
D: .; J: TRBJ1-2; size: .; V: TRBV28; DNA: TGTGCCAGCAGTTTAGATAGGGGCTATGGCTACACCTTC; CDR3: CASSLDRGYGYTF
D: .; J: TRBJ1-3; size: .; V: TRBV7-8; DNA: TGTGCCAGCAGCTTAGGGCTAGGGGTCGCTGGAAACACCATATATTTT; CDR3: CASSLGLGVAGNTIYF
D: .; J: TRBJ1-2; size: .; V: TRBV11-2; DNA: TGTGCCAGCAGCTTAGATCAGGGATCAAACTATGGCTACACCTTC; CDR3: CASSLDQGSNYGYTF
D: TRBD1; J: TRBJ2-7; size: .; V: TRBV7-9; DNA: TGTGCCAGCAGCTTAGAAGGTCGGGGGACAGGGGAATCCTACGAGCAGTACTTC; CDR3: CASSLEGRGTGESYEQYF
D: TRBD1; J: TRBJ2-7; size: .; V: TRBV29-1; DNA: TGCAGCGTTGTTTGGGACAGGCTCTCCTACGAGCAGTACTTC; CDR3: CSVVWDRLSYEQYF
D: .; J: TRBJ1-1; size: .; V: TRBV7-9; DNA: TGTGCCAGTCTGAGGGTTGCCTACACTGAAGCTTTCTTT; CDR3: CASLRVAYTEAFF
D: .; J: TRBJ2-6; size: .; V: TRBV9; DNA: TGTGCCAGCAGCCCAAAACTCTACCCCCCGCTTACAGGCCCCTACTCTGGGGCCAACGTCCTGACTTTC; CDR3: CASSPKLYPPLTGPYSGANVLTF
D: .; J: TRBJ1-1; size: once; V: TRBV5-1; DNA: TGCGCCAGCAGCCCCAGGGTCTTGAACACTGAAGCTTTCTTT; CDR3: CASSPRVLNTEAFF
D: .; J: TRBJ1-1; size: .; V: TRBV6-5; DNA: TGTGCCAGCAGTCGACGTGGGGGGGCGGGCACTGAAGCTTTCTTT; CDR3: CASSRRGGAGTEAFF
D: TRBD1; J: TRBJ2-7; size: .; V: TRBV12-5; DNA: TGTGCTAGTGGTTTGGTAAGGTCTGCCGGGACAGCCTACGAGCAGTACTTC; CDR3: CASGLVRSAGTAYEQYF
D: .; J: TRBJ1-4; size: .; V: TRBV5-1; DNA: TGCGCCAGCAGCTTGGCCCCCCCAGGGGCTAATGAAAAACTGTTTTTT; CDR3: CASSLAPPGANEKLFF
D: TRBD1; J: TRBJ2-2; size: .; V: TRBV5-4; DNA: TGTGCCAGCAGCCCAGGGGGTGAGAACACCGGGGAGCTGTTTTTT; CDR3: CASSPGGENTGELFF
D: .; J: TRBJ2-2; size: .; V: TRBV7-3; DNA: TGTGCCAGCAGCAGGACCGGGACTCACAACACCGGGGAGCTGTTTTTT; CDR3: CASSRTGTHNTGELFF
D: .; J: TRBJ2-7; size: .; V: TRBV5-1; DNA: TGCGCCAGCAGCTTGTTGCGGTCAGAGGGCGAGCAGTACTTC; CDR3: CASSLLRSEGEQYF
D: TRBD1; J: TRBJ1-1; size: .; V: TRBV10-1; DNA: TGCGCCAGCAGTGCCGGGACAGGGGGCTCCGAAGCTTTCTTT; CDR3: CASSAGTGGSEAFF
D: TRBD1; J: TRBJ2-7; size: .; V: TRBV5-5; DNA: TGTGCCAGCAGCCCCGGGACAGGGTACTACGAGCAGTACTTC; CDR3: CASSPGTGYYEQYF
D: .; J: TRBJ1-1; size: .; V: TRBV7-9; DNA: TGTGCCAGCAGCTTATGGGGCAGTAACACTGAAGCTTTCTTT; CDR3: CASSLWGSNTEAFF
D: .; J: TRBJ1-3; size: .; V: TRBV11-2; DNA: TGTGCCAGCAGGATCTTGTCGGCGGCAGAGGGAAACACCATATATTTT; CDR3: CASRILSAAEGNTIYF
D: .; J: TRBJ1-2; size: .; V: TRBV9; DNA: TGTGCCAGCAGGGGAGGTGGCAGCTCCTATGGCTACACCTTC; CDR3: CASRGGGSSYGYTF
D: .; J: TRBJ2-7; size: .; V: TRBV15; DNA: TGTGCCACCTTTCTGGAGCAGTACTTC; CDR3: CATFLEQYF
D: TRBD2; J: TRBJ2-1; size: .; V: TRBV11-2; DNA: TGTGCCAGCAGCTTAGTGAGGCTTCGCGGGAGGTTACCCTACAATGAGCAGTTCTTC; CDR3: CASSLVRLRGRLPYNEQFF
D: TRBD1; J: TRBJ1-1; size: .; V: TRBV5-1; DNA: TGCGCCAGCAGCCCGGACAGGGGGCGCCTGGACACTGAAGCTTTCTTT; CDR3: CASSPDRGRLDTEAFF
D: TRBD2; J: TRBJ2-1; size: .; V: TRBV5-4; DNA: TGTGCCAGCAGCTTGTCTAGCGGGAGGGCTACTGAGCAGTTCTTC; CDR3: CASSLSSGRATEQFF
D: TRBD2; J: TRBJ2-1; size: .; V: TRBV7-3; DNA: TGTGCCAGCAGCATCGGGACTAGCAATGAGCAGTTCTTC; CDR3: CASSIGTSNEQFF
D: TRBD1; J: TRBJ1-4; size: .; V: TRBV5-4; DNA: TGTGCCAGCAGCTTGACAGGGGGGGAAGAAAAACTGTTTTTT; CDR3: CASSLTGGEEKLFF
D: .; J: TRBJ1-2; size: .; V: TRBV28; DNA: TGTGCCAGCAGTTTATCGGACATTGGCTACACCTTC; CDR3: CASSLSDIGYTF
D: .; J: TRBJ2-1; size: .; V: TRBV5-1; DNA: TGCGCCAGCAGCTTGGGCCGGCGGACAGTAGCCAATGAGCAGTTCTTC; CDR3: CASSLGRRTVANEQFF
D: TRBD1; J: TRBJ1-2; size: .; V: TRBV20-1; DNA: TGCCTGGGACAGGCGGACTATGGCTACACCTTC; CDR3: CLGQADYGYTF
D: .; J: TRBJ2-6; size: .; V: TRBV5-5; DNA: TGTGCCAGCAGCTTGGTAACTCGCGGCAGCCCCTCTGGGGCCAACGTCCTGACTTTC; CDR3: CASSLVTRGSPSGANVLTF
D: .; J: TRBJ2-5; size: .; V: TRBV28; DNA: TGTGCCAGCAGTTTAGGCGGAGAGATAGAGACCCAGTACTTC; CDR3: CASSLGGEIETQYF
D: .; J: TRBJ1-5; size: .; V: TRBV28; DNA: TGTGCCAGCAGAGTCGAAGGACAAGGTTTCAATCAGCCCCAGCATTTT; CDR3: CASRVEGQGFNQPQHF
D: TRBD1; J: TRBJ2-7; size: .; V: TRBV7-6; DNA: TGTGCCAGCAGCTCATTGACAGGGTACCACGAGCAGTACTTC; CDR3: CASSSLTGYHEQYF
D: .; J: TRBJ2-7; size: .; V: TRBV11-3; DNA: TGTGCCAGCAGCCCTGACAGGCCGGTTCTGTACGAGCAGTACTTC; CDR3: CASSPDRPVLYEQYF
D: .; J: TRBJ2-1; size: .; V: TRBV5-1; DNA: TGCGCCAGCCTGGACAGTAGGTACAATGAGCAGTTCTTC; CDR3: CASLDSRYNEQFF
D: .; J: TRBJ2-3; size: .; V: TRBV29-1; DNA: TGCAGCGTCCTTAGGGGAATAGAGACAGATACGCAGTATTTT; CDR3: CSVLRGIETDTQYF
D: .; J: TRBJ1-1; size: .; V: TRBV6-6; DNA: TGTGCCAGCAGTTGGCGGGAAGAGAGCACTGAAGCTTTCTTT; CDR3: CASSWREESTEAFF
D: .; J: TRBJ1-1; size: .; V: TRBV9; DNA: TGTGCCAGCAGCGTAGGCCGGGGAGGGGGCACTGAAGCTTTCTTT; CDR3: CASSVGRGGGTEAFF
D: TRBD1; J: TRBJ1-5; size: .; V: TRBV18; DNA: TGTGCCAGCTCACCACCGCGACAGGGGGTACATAGCAATCAGCCCCAGCATTTT; CDR3: CASSPPRQGVHSNQPQHF
D: TRBD1; J: TRBJ1-2; size: .; V: TRBV5-1; DNA: TGCGCCAGCAGCGGGACAGGGGGCTTGAACTATGGCTACACCTTC; CDR3: CASSGTGGLNYGYTF
D: TRBD2; J: TRBJ2-7; size: .; V: TRBV10-3; DNA: TGTGCCATCAGTGCCGAGGCCTCCGGACTAGCGGGGCAGTACTTC; CDR3: CAISAEASGLAGQYF
D: .; J: TRBJ2-7; size: .; V: TRBV7-9; DNA: TGTGCCAGCAGCTCCGGGGCCTACGAGCAGTACTTC; CDR3: CASSSGAYEQYF
D: TRBD1; J: TRBJ1-2; size: .; V: TRBV28; DNA: TGTGCCAGCAGTCCAGAGGGGGCTCTTAACTATGGCTACACCTTC; CDR3: CASSPEGALNYGYTF
D: TRBD1; J: TRBJ1-1; size: .; V: TRBV9; DNA: TGTGCCAGCAGCGTTTCCGGGACAGGGACTGAAGCTTTCTTT; CDR3: CASSVSGTGTEAFF
D: .; J: TRBJ1-1; size: .; V: TRBV9; DNA: TGTGCCAGCAGCGCACGACGGGAGAACACTGAAGCTTTCTTT; CDR3: CASSARRENTEAFF
D: TRBD1; J: TRBJ1-1; size: .; V: TRBV6-5; DNA: TGTGCCAGCAGTACAGGGGTGGTTAGCACTGAAGCTTTCTTT; CDR3: CASSTGVVSTEAFF
D: TRBD1; J: TRBJ2-5; size: .; V: TRBV7-2; DNA: TGTGCCAGCAGCTTAGAGCCTGGGACAGGCCAAGAGACCCAGTACTTC; CDR3: CASSLEPGTGQETQYF
D: .; J: TRBJ2-1; size: .; V: TRBV5-1; DNA: TGCGCCAGCAGCTTGGGACTGGACAATGAGCAGTTCTTC; CDR3: CASSLGLDNEQFF
D: .; J: TRBJ2-1; size: once; V: TRBV15; DNA: TGTGCCACCAGCAGAGATGCGGGCGAGGGGGACAATGAGCAGTTCTTC; CDR3: CATSRDAGEGDNEQFF
D: .; J: TRBJ2-1; size: .; V: TRBV29-1; DNA: TGCAGCGTTGAAGACTATGGCGACAGGGACTCGGGGGAGCAGTTCTTC; CDR3: CSVEDYGDRDSGEQFF